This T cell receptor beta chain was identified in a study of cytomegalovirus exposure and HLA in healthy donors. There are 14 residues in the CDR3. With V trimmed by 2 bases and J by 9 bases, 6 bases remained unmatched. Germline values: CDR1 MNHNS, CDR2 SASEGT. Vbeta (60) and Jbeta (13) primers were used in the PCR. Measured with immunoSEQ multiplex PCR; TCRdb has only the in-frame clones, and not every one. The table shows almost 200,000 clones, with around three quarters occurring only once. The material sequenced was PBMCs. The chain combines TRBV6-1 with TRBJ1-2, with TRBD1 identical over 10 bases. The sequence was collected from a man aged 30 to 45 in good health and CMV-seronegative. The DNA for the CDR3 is TGTGCCAGCAGTGAACGAGGGACAGGGGTTAGCTACACCTTC. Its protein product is CASSERGTGVSYTF.